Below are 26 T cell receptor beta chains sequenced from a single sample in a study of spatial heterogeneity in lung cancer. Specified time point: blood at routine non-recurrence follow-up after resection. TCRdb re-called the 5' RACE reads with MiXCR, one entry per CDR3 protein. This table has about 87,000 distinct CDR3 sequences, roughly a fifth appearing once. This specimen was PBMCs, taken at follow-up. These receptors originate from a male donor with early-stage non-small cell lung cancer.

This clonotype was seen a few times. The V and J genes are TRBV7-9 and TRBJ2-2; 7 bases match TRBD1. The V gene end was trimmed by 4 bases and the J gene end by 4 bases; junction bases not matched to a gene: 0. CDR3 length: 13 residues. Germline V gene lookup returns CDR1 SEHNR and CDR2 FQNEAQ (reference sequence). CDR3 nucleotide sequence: TGTGCCAGCAGCTGGGACAGCACCGGGGAGCTGTTTTTT. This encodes CASSWDSTGELFF.

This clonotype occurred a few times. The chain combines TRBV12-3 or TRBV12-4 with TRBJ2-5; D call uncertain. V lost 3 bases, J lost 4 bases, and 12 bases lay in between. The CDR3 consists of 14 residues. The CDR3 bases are TGTGCCAGCAGTTTCGAGGCTTCGGCAGAGACCCAGTACTTC. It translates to CASSFEASAETQYF.

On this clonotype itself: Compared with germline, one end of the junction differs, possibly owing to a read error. CDR3 coding DNA: TGTGTCACCAGCAGAGATCTTAATTCACCCCTCCACTTT. Residues: CVTSRDLNSPLHF. The chain couples TRBV15 to TRBJ1-6; unclear D gene. This CDR3 is built from 13 residues. Germline V gene data show CDR1 as LNHNV and CDR2 as YYDKDF (reference sequence).

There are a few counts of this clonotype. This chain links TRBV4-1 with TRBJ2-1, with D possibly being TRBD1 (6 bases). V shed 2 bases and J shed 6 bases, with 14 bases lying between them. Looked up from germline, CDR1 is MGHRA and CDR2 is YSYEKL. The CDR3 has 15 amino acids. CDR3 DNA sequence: TGCGCCAGCAGCCAAATGGGGGCACGGGTCAATGAGCAGTTCTTC. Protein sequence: CASSQMGARVNEQFF.

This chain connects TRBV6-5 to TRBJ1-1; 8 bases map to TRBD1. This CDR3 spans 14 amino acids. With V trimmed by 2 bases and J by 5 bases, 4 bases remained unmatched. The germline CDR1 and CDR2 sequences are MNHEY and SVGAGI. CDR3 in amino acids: CASSYGQGDTEAFF. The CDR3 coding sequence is TGTGCCAGCAGTTACGGACAGGGCGATACTGAAGCTTTCTTT.

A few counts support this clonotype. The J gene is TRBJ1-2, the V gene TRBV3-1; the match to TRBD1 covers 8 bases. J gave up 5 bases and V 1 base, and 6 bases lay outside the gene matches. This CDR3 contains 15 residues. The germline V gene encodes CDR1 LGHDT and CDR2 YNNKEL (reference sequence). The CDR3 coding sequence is TGTGCCAGCAGCCAAGCTAGGACAGGGTCTTATGGCTACACCTTC. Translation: CASSQARTGSYGYTF. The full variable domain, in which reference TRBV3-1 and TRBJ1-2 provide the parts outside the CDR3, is DTAVSQTPKYLVTQMGNDKSIKCEQNLGHDTMYWYKQDSKKFLKIMFSYNNKELIINETVPNRFSPKSPDKAHLNLHINSLELGDSAVYFCASSQARTGSYGYTFGSGTRLTVV.

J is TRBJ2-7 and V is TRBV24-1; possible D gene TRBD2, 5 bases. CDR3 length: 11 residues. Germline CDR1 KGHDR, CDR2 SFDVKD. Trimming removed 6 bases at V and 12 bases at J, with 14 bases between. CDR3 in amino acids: CATSIGTEGYV. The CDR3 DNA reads TGTGCCACCAGTATCGGTACAGAGGGGTACGTC.

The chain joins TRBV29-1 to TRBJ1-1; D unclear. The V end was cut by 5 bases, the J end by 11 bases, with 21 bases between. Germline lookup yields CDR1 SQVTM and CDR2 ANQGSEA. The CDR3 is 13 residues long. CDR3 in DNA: TGCAGCGTTAAGACGCCACAAACGGGGAAGGCTTTCTTT. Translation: CSVKTPQTGKAFF.

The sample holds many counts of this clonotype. CDR3 coding DNA: TGTGCCAGCAGTTACGTCTGGGACAGCTACGAGCAGTACTTC. It is translated as CASSYVWDSYEQYF. V and J are TRBV6-5 and TRBJ2-7; 7 nucleotides align to TRBD1. The V segment lost 2 bases and the J segment 3 bases; nucleotides outside the gene matches: 4. Germline CDR1 MNHEY, CDR2 SVGAGI. The CDR3 has 14 amino acids.

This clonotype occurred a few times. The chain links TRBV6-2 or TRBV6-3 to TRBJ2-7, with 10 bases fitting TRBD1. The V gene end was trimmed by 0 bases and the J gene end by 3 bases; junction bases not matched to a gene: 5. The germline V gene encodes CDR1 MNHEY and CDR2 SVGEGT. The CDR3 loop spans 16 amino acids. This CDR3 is CASSYSAGTGVYEQYV. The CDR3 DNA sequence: TGTGCCAGCAGTTACTCTGCTGGGACAGGGGTCTACGAGCAGTACGTC.

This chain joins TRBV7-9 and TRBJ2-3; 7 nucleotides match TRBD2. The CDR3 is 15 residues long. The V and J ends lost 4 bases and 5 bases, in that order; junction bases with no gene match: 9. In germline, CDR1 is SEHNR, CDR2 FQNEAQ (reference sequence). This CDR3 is CASSSRGGSVDTQYF. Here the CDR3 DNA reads TGTGCCAGCAGCTCCCGCGGGGGATCTGTAGATACGCAGTATTTT.

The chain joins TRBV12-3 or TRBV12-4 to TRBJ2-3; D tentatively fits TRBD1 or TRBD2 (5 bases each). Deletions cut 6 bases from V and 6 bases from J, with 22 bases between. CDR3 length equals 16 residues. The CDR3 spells CASSLRRKGRRDTQYF. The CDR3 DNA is TGTGCCAGCAGCCTAAGAAGGAAGGGGAGACGTGATACGCAGTATTTT.

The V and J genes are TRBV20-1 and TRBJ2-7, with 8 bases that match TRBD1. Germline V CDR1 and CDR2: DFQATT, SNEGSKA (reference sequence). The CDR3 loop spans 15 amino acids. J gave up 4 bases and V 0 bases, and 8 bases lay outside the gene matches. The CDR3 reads CSARDGQGASYEQYV. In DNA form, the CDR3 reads TGCAGTGCTAGAGATGGGCAGGGGGCCTCTTACGAGCAGTACGTC.

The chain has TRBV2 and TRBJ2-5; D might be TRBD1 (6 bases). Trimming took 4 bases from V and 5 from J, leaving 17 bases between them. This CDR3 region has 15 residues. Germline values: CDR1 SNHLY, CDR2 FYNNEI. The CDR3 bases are TGTGCCAGCAGTGCACAGAATGGAAGGGGGGAGACCCAGTACTTC. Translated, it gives CASSAQNGRGETQYF. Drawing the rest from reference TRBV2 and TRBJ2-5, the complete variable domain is EPEVTQTPSHQVTQMGQEVILRCVPISNHLYFYWYRQILGQKVEFLVSFYNNEISEKSEIFDDQFSVERPDGSNFTLKIRSTKLEDSAMYFCASSAQNGRGETQYFGPGTRLLVL.

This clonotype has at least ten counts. CDR3 nucleotide sequence: TGCAGCGTTGAAGATCCAGGGTTGCGAGAGACCCAGTACTTC. This codes for CSVEDPGLRETQYF. The chain carries TRBV29-1 and TRBJ2-5; D possibly corresponds to TRBD1 (5 bases). Germline V gives CDR1 SQVTM, CDR2 ANQGSEA. Trimming removed 0 bases at V and 4 bases at J, with 12 bases between. The CDR3 has 14 residues.

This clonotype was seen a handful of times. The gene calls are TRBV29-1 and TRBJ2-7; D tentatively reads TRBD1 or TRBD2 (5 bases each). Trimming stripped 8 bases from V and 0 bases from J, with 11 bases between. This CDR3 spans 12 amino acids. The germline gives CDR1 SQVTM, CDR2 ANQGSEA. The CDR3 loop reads CSTRDGSYEQYF. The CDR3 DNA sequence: TGCAGCACTAGGGACGGCTCCTACGAGCAGTACTTC.

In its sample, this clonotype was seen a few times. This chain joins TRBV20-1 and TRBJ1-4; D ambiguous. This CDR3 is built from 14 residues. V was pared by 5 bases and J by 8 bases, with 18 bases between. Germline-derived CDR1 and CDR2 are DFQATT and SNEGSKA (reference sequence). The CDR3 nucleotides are TGCAGTGCTCCGGACCGTCTTATGAGCGAAAAACTGTTTTTT. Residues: CSAPDRLMSEKLFF.

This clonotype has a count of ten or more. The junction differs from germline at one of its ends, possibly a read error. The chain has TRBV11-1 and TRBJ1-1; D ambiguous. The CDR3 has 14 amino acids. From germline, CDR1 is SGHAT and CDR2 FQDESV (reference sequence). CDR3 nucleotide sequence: TGTGCCAGCAGCTTAGGGGGAGGACGAACGCTGAAGCTCTTT. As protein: CASSLGGGRTLKLF.

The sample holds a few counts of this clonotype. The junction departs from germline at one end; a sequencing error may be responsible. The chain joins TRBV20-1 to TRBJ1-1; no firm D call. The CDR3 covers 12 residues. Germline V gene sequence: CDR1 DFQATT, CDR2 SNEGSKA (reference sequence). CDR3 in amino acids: CSATRGIGDLTF. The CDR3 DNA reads TGCAGTGCTACTAGAGGTATCGGGGATCTCACTTTT.

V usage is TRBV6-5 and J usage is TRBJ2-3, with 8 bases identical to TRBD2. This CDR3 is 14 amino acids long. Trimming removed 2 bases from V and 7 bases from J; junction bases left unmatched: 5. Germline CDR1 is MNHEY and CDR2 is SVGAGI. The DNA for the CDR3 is TGTGCCAGCAGTTACGGCGGGGGGCGAAATACGCAGTATTTT. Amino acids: CASSYGGGRNTQYF.

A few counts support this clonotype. The CDR3 region is CASSQASRDTRYGYTF. The CDR3 DNA reads as TGCGCCAGCAGCCAAGCTAGTCGGGACACACGATATGGCTACACCTTC. The V and J genes are TRBV4-3 and TRBJ1-2; possible D gene TRBD1, 6 bases. The CDR3 loop spans 16 amino acids. The germline CDR1 and CDR2 sequences are LGHNA and YSLEER. Trimming left V 1 base short and J 5 bases short, with 17 bases between.

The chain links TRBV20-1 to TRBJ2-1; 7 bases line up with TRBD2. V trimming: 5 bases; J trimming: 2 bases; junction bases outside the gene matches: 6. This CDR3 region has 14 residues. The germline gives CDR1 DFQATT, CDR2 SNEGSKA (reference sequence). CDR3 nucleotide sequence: TGCAGTGCTTCCGCTAGCGGCGCCTACAATGAGCAGTTCTTC. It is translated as CSASASGAYNEQFF.

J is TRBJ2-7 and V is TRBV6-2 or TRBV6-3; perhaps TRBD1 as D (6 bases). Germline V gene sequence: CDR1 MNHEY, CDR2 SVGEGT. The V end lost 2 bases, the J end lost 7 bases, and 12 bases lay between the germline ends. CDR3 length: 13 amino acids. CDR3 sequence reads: CASSYVGAREQYV. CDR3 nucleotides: TGTGCCAGCAGTTACGTGGGGGCGCGGGAGCAGTACGTC.

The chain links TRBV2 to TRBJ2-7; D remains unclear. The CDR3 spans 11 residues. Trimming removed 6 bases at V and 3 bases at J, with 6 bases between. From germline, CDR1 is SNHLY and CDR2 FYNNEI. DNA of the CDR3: TGTGCCAGCAGGGTGGACTACGAGCAGTACGTC. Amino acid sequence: CASRVDYEQYV.

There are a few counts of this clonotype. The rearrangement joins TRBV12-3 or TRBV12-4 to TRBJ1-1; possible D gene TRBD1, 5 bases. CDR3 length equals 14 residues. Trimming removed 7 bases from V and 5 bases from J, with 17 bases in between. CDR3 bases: TGTGCCAGCACTCTCTCGGGACCGACTACTGAAGCTTTCTTT. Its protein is CASTLSGPTTEAFF.

The CDR3 DNA follows: TGTGCCAGCAGTGCAAACTCCATTACCGGGGAGCTGTTTTTT. This translates into CASSANSITGELFF. V is TRBV2 and J is TRBJ2-2; D uncertain. The V gene lost 4 bases and the J gene lost 5 bases, with 11 bases spanning the gap. The CDR3 length is 14 residues. Germline values: CDR1 SNHLY, CDR2 FYNNEI.